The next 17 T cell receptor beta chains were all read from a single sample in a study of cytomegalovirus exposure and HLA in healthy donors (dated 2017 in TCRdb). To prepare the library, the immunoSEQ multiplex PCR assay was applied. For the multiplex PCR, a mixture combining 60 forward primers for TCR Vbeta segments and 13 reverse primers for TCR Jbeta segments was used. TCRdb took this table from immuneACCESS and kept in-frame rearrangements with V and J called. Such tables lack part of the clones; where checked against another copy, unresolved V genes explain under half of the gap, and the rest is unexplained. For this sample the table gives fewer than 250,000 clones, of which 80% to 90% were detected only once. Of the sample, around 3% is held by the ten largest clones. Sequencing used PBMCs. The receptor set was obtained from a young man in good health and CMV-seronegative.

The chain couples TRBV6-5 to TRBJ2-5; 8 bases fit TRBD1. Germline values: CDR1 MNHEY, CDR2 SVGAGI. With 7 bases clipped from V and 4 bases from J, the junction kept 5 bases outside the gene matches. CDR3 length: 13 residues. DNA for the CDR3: TGTGCCAGCAAACAGGGGGAGGTAGAGACCCAGTACTTC. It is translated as CASKQGEVETQYF.

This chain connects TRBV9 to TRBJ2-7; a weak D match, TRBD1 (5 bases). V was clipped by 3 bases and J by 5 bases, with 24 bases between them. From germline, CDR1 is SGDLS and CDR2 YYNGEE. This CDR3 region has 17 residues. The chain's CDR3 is CASSASGLVRGQNEQYF. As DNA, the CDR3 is TGTGCCAGCAGCGCATCAGGTTTGGTAAGGGGCCAAAACGAGCAGTACTTC.

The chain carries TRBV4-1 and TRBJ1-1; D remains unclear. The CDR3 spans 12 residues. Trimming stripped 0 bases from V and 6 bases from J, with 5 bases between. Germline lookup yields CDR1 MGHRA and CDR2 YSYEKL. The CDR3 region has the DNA TGCGCCAGCAGCCAAGATAATTCTGAAGCTTTCTTT. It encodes CASSQDNSEAFF.

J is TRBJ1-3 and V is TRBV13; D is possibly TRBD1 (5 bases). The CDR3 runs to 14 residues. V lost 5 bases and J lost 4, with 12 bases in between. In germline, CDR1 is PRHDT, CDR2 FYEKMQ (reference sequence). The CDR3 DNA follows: TGTGCCAGCAGCCCCGGGCCAGGGGGAAACACCATATATTTT. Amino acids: CASSPGPGGNTIYF.

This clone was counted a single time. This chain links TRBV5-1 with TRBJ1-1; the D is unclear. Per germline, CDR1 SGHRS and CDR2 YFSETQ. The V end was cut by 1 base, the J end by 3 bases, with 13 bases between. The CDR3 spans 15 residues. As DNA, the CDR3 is TGCGCCAGCAGCTTGTTACCGGGAACGGACACTGAAGCTTTCTTT. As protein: CASSLLPGTDTEAFF.

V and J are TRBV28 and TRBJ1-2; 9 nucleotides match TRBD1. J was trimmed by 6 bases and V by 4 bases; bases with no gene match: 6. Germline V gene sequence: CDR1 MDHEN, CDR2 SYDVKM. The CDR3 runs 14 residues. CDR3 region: CASSSRTGVDGYTF. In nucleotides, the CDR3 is TGTGCCAGCAGTTCCCGGACAGGGGTGGATGGCTACACCTTC.

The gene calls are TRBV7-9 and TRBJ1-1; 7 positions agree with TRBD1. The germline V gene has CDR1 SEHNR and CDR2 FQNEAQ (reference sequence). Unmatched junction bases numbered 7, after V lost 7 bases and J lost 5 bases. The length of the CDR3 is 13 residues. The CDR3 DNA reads TGTGCCAGCACCACGACAGGGATGACTGAAGCTTTCTTT. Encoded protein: CASTTTGMTEAFF.

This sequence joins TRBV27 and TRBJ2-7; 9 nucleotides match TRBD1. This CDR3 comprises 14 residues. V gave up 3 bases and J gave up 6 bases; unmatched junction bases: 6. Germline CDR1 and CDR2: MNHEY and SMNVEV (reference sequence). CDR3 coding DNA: TGTGCCAGCAGTTTCGGGACAGGGCCCTCCGAGCAGTACTTC. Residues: CASSFGTGPSEQYF.

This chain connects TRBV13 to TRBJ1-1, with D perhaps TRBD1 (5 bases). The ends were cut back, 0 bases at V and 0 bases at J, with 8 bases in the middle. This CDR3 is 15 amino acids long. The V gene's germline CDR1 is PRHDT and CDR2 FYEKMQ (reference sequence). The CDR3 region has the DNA TGTGCCAGCAGCTTAGGCCTAGGGGTGAACACTGAAGCTTTCTTT. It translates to CASSLGLGVNTEAFF.

This chain's CDR3 is CSVEGGYNEQFF. CDR3 nucleotide sequence: TGCAGCGTTGAAGGAGGGTACAATGAGCAGTTCTTC. V gene TRBV29-1 combines with J gene TRBJ2-1, with D perhaps matching TRBD2 (5 bases). The germline V gene encodes CDR1 SQVTM and CDR2 ANQGSEA. This CDR3 is built from 12 residues. V was shortened by 1 base and J by 4 bases, with 5 bases between the two germline ends.

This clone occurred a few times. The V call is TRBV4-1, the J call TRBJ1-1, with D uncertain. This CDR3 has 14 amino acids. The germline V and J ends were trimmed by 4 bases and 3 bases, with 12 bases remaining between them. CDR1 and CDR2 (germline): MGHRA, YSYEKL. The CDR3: CASSPRWRDTEAFF. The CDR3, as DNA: TGCGCCAGCAGCCCTCGTTGGAGGGACACTGAAGCTTTCTTT.

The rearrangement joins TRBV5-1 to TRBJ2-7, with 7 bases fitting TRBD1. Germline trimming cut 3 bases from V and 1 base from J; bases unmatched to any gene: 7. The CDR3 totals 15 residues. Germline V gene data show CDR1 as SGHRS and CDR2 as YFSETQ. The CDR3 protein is CASSWSMTGSYEQYF. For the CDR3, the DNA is TGCGCCAGCAGCTGGTCTATGACAGGGTCCTACGAGCAGTACTTC.

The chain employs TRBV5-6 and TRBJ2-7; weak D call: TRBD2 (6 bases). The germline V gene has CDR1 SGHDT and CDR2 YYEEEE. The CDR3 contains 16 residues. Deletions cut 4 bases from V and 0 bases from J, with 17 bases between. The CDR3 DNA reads TGTGCCAGCAGCCCTGGGGGACTTTTCAGCTCCTACGAGCAGTACTTC. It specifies CASSPGGLFSSYEQYF.

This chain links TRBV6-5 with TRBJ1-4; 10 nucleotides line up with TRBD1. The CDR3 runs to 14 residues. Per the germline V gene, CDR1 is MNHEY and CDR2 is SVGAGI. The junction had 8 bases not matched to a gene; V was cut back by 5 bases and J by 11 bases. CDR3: CASSTGTGVGKLFF. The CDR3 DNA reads TGTGCCAGCAGTACCGGGACAGGGGTGGGGAAACTGTTTTTT.

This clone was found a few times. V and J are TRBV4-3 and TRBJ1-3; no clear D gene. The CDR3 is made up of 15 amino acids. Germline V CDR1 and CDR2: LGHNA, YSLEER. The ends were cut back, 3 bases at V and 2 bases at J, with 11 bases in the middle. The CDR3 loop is CASSQVLGAGNTIYF. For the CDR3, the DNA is TGCGCCAGCAGCCAGGTTTTGGGAGCTGGAAACACCATATATTTT.

CDR3 region: CASSLEAPRTGAYGYTF. The CDR3 bases are TGTGCCAGCAGCTTAGAGGCCCCCAGGACAGGGGCCTATGGCTACACCTTC. The V gene is TRBV7-9, the J gene TRBJ1-2; 9 bases fit TRBD1. Germline V gene lookup returns CDR1 SEHNR and CDR2 FQNEAQ (reference sequence). Trimming at V came to 1 base and at J to 4 bases, leaving 10 bases not matched to a gene. This CDR3 has 17 residues. Supplemented by reference TRBV7-9 and TRBJ1-2, the full variable domain reads DTGVSQNPRHKITKRGQNVTFRCDPISEHNRLYWYRQTLGQGPEFLTYFQNEAQLEKSRLLSDRFSAERPKGSFSTLEIQRTEQGDSAMYLCASSLEAPRTGAYGYTFGSGTRLTVV.

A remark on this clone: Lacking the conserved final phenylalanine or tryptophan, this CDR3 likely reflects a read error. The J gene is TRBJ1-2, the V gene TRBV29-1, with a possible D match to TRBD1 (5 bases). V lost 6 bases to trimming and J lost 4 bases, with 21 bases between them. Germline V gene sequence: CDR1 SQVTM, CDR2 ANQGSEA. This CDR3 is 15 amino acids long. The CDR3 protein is CSVDETRWGGYGYTL. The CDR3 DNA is TGCAGCGTCGATGAGACCCGGTGGGGCGGCTATGGCTACACCCTC.